The T cell receptor beta chain described here comes from a study of identical twins. Germline V gene sequence: CDR1 SGHRS, CDR2 YFSETQ. The CDR3 is made up of 15 amino acids. With 7 bases clipped from V and 4 bases from J, the junction kept 9 bases outside the gene matches. This clonotype was observed many times. In TCRdb, the 5' RACE reads were re-called with MiXCR into one record per CDR3 protein. In the table there are 450,000 to 500,000 distinct CDR3 sequences, roughly an eighth of which are singletons. This same sample was also part of a study on yellow fever vaccine responses in identical twins.

Input material: CD4+ T cells sorted from blood. V is TRBV5-1 and J is TRBJ2-3; 10 nucleotides match TRBD1. This clonotype was obtained from a woman in her late teens or twenties in good health. The DNA for the CDR3 is TGCGCCAGCGCCCGAGGGACAGGGGACCCAGATACGCAGTATTTT. It encodes CASARGTGDPDTQYF.